The sequence of this TCR beta chain was determined in a study of T-cell reconstitution after alpha-beta-depleted transplantation in children. Germline V CDR1 and CDR2: SQVTM, ANQGSEA. V was trimmed by 3 bases and J by 1 base, leaving 21 bases between them. The CDR3 runs to 17 residues. General study points: Newly made T cells mostly supplied T-cell counts and diversity one year after transplant. Diversity of TCRbeta at day 60 was high in some patients, arising from surviving recipient T cells and thymic progenitors.

This clonotype was counted at least ten times. Its antigen is unidentified. For TCRbeta, the library was prepared with unique molecular identifiers. TCRdb independently ran MiXCR on the PCR reads; one entry per CDR3 protein. The table shows over 150,000 distinct CDR3 sequences, with 6.3% occurring only once. The starting material was PBMCs, obtained before TCRalphabeta/CD19-depleted stem cell transplant. This chain links TRBV29-1 with TRBJ1-2, with a weak D call TRBD1 (6 bases). The sequence was obtained from a girl younger than two with combined immunodeficiency, due to receive a stem cell transplant. The CDR3 protein is CSVDRGSGGVINYGYTF. The CDR3, as DNA: TGCAGCGTTGATAGGGGGAGTGGAGGAGTGATTAACTATGGCTACACCTTC.